These 4 T cell receptor beta chains originate from one sample sequenced in a study of blood T cell repertoires in COVID-19. Sequenced by immunoSEQ multiplex PCR; TCRdb stores in-frame clones only, minus some. The data contain roughly 160,000 clones, about 87% of them singletons. The specimen was peripheral blood. These receptors all come from a woman older than 75 with COVID-19, enrolled during active disease.

The V gene is TRBV12-3 or TRBV12-4, the J gene TRBJ1-4; D is ambiguous. The V and J ends lost 6 bases and 4 bases respectively, with 9 bases between them. CDR3 length equals 13 residues. The CDR3 DNA sequence: TGTGCCAGCAGCCCAACAGTTAATGAAAAACTGTTTTTT. Residues: CASSPTVNEKLFF.

The rearrangement uses TRBV6-5 and TRBJ2-3, with unresolved D. V lost 7 bases and J 6 bases, leaving 11 bases between the germline ends. Per germline, CDR1 MNHEY and CDR2 SVGAGI. The CDR3 has 12 amino acids. The DNA for the CDR3 is TGTGCCAGCAAACAAAACGGGGATACGCAGTATTTT. The encoded protein is CASKQNGDTQYF.

This rearrangement joins TRBV11-2 to TRBJ1-6, with D hard to call. V was pared by 0 bases and J by 15 bases, with 12 bases between. Germline assignment: CDR1 SGHAT and CDR2 FQNNGV. The CDR3 runs 13 residues. CDR3 residues: CASSLDLAALLHF. The CDR3 nucleotides are TGTGCCAGCAGCTTAGATTTGGCGGCCCTCCTCCACTTT. Combining the CDR3 with reference TRBV11-2 and TRBJ1-6 gives the whole variable domain EAGVAQSPRYKIIEKRQSVAFWCNPISGHATLYWYQQILGQGPKLLIQFQNNGVVDDSQLPKDRFSAERLKGVDSTLKIQPAKLEDSAVYLCASSLDLAALLHFGNGTRLTVT.

This clone was detected once. V is TRBV7-2 and J is TRBJ1-1; tentatively, D is TRBD1 (6 bases). V lost 1 base, J lost 14 bases, and 11 bases lay in between. This CDR3 is 11 amino acids long. Per the germline V gene, CDR1 is SGHTA and CDR2 is FQGNSA. This CDR3 reads CASSLGRDTFF. The CDR3 DNA follows: TGTGCCAGCAGCTTAGGCCGGGACACATTCTTT.